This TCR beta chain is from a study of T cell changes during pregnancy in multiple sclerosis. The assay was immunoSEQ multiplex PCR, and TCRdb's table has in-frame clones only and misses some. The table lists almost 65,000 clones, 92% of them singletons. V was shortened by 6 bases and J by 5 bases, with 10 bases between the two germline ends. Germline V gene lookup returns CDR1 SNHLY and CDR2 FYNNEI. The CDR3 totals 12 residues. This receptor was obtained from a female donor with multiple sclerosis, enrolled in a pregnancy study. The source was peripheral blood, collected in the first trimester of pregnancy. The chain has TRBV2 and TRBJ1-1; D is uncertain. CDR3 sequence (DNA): TGTGCCAGCAGCCCGTACCGGACTGAAGCTTTCTTT. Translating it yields CASSPYRTEAFF.